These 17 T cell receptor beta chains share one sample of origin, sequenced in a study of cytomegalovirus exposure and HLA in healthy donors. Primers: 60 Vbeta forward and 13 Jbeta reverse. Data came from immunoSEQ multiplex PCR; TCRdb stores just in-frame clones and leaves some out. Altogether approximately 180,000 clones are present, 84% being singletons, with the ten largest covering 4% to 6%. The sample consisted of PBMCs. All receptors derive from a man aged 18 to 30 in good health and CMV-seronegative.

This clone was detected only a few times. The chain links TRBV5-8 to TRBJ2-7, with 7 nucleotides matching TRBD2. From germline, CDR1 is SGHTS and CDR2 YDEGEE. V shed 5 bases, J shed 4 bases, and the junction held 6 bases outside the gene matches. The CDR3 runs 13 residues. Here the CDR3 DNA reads TGTGCCAGCAGAAGTTGGGGGGGTTACGAGCAGTACTTC. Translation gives CASRSWGGYEQYF.

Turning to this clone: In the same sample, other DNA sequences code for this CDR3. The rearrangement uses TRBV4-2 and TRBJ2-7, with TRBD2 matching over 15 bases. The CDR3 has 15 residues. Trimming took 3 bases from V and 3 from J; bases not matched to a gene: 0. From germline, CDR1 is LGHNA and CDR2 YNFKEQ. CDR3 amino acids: CASSQGLAGGYEQYF. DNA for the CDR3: TGTGCCAGCAGCCAGGGACTAGCGGGAGGCTACGAGCAGTACTTC.

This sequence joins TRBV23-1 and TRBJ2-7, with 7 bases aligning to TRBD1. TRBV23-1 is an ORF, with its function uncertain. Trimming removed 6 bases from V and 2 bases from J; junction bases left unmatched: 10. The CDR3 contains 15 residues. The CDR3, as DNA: TGCGCCAGCAGCCTCGCCTGGGACAGACCCTACGAGCAGTACTTC. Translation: CASSLAWDRPYEQYF.

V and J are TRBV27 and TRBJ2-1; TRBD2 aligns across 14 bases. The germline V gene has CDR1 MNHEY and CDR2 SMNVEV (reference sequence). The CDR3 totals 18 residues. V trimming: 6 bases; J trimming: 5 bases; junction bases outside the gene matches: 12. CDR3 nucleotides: TGTGCCAGCAGCCCGGGACTAGCGGGAGTGATAGCTAACAATGAGCAGTTCTTC. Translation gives CASSPGLAGVIANNEQFF.

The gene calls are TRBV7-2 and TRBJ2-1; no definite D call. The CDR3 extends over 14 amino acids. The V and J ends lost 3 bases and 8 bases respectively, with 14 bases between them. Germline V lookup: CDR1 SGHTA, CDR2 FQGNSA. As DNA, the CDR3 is TGTGCCAGCAGCTTCCTACAGTTTGTTGATGAGCAGTTCTTC. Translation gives CASSFLQFVDEQFF.

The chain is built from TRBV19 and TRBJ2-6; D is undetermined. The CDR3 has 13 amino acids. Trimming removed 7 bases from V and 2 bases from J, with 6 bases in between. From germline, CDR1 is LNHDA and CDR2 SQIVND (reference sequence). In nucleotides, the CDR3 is TGTGCCAGTAACATCGCTGGGGCCAACGTCCTGACTTTC. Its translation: CASNIAGANVLTF.

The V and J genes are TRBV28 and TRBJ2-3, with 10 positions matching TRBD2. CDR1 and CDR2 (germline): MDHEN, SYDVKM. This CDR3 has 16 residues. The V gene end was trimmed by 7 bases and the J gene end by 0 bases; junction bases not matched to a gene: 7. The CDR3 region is CASKITSGVSTDTQYF. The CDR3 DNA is TGTGCCAGCAAAATCACTAGCGGGGTTAGCACAGATACGCAGTATTTT.

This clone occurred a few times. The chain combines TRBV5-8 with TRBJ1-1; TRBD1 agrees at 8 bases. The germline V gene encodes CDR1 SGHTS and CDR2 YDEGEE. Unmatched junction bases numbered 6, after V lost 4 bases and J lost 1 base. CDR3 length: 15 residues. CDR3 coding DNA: TGTGCCAGCAGCAGACGTGGACAGGGGAACACTGAAGCTTTCTTT. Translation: CASSRRGQGNTEAFF.

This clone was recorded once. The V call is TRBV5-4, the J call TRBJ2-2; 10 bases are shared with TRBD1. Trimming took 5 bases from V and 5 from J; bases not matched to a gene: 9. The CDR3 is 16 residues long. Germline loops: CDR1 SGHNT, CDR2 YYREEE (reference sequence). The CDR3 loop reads CASSLGRQGATGELFF. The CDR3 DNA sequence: TGTGCCAGCAGTTTAGGAAGACAGGGGGCGACCGGGGAGCTGTTTTTT.

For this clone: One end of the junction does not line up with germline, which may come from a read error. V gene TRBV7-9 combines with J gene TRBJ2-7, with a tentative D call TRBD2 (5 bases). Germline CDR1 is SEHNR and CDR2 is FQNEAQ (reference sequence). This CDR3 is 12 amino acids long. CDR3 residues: CASSLGTAYEVF. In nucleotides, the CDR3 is TGTGCCAGCAGCTTAGGGACTGCCTACGAGGTCTTC.

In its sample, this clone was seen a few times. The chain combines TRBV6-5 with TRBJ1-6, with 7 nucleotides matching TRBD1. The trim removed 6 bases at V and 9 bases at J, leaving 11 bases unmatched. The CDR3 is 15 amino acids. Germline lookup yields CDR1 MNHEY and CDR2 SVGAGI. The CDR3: CASSRRGTVSSPLHF. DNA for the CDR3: TGTGCCAGCAGCCGAAGGGGGACAGTCTCTTCACCCCTCCACTTT.

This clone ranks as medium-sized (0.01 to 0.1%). The chain's CDR3 is CASSQGIAGGPPYEQYF. The CDR3 DNA reads as TGCGCCAGCAGCCAAGGTATAGCGGGAGGACCACCCTACGAGCAGTACTTC. V is TRBV4-3 and J is TRBJ2-7, with 10 positions matching TRBD2. Germline loops: CDR1 LGHNA, CDR2 YSLEER. V was clipped by 1 base and J by 2 bases; unmatched bases: 8. The CDR3 sequence is 17 residues long.

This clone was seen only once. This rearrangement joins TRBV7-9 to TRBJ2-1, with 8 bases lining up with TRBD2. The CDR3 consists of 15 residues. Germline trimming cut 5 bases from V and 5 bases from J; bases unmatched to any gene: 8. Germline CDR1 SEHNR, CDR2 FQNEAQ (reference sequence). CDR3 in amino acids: CASSLRGGRDNEQFF. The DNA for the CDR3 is TGTGCCAGCAGCCTCCGGGGGGGCCGGGACAATGAGCAGTTCTTC.

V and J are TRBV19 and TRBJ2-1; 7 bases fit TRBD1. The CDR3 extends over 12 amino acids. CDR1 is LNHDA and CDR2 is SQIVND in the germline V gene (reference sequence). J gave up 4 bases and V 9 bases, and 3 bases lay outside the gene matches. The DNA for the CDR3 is TGTGCCAGCTCGGGACAGTACAATGAGCAGTTCTTC. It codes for CASSGQYNEQFF.

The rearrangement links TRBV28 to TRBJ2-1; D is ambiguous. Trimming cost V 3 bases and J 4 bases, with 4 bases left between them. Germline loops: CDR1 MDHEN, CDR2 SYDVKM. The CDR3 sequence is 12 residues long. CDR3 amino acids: CASSLAYNEQFF. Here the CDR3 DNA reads TGTGCCAGCAGTTTGGCATACAATGAGCAGTTCTTC.

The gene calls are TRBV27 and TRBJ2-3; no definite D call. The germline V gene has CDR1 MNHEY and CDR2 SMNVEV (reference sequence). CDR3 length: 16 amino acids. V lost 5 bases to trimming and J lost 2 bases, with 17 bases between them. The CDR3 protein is CASSPPGRLHTDTQYF. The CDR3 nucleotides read TGTGCCAGCAGTCCGCCAGGTCGCTTGCACACAGATACGCAGTATTTT.

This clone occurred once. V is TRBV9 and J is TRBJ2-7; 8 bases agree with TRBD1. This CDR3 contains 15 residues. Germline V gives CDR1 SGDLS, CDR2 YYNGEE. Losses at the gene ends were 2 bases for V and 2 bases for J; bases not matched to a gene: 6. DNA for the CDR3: TGTGCCAGCAGCGTGGGACAGGCAATTACCTACGAGCAGTACTTC. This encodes CASSVGQAITYEQYF.